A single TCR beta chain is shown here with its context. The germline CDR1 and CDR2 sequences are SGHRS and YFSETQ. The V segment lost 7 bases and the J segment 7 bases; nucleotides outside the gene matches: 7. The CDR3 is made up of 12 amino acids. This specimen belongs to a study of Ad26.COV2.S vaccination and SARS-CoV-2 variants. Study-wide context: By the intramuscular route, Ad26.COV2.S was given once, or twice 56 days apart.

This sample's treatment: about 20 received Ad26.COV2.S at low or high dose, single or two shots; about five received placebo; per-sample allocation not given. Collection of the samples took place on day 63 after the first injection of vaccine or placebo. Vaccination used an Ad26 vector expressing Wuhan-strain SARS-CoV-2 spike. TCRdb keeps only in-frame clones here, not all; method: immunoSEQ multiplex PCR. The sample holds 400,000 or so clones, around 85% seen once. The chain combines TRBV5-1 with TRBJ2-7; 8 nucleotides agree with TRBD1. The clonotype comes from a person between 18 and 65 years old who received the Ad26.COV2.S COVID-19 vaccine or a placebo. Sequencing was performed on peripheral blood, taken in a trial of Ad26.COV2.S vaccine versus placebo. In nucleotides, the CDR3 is TGCGCCAGCCGCACCGACAGGGGTGAGCAGTACTTC. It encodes CASRTDRGEQYF.